The rows below give T cell receptor beta chains drawn from one sample of a study of blood T cell repertoires in COVID-19. The assay was immunoSEQ multiplex PCR, and TCRdb's table has in-frame clones only and misses some. The table has hundreds of thousands of clones, around 90% seen once; the top ten hold 2.6%. Input material: PBMCs or T cells enriched from blood (not recorded which). The receptors here all came from a man aged 55 to 70 who had recovered from COVID-19. Each CDR3 is given with its conserved first and last residue. Fields, in order: V gene, clone size, J gene, D gene, CDR3 protein, CDR3 DNA. A D gene is named only where the DNA matches it firmly. Only some rows state a clone size, as once, few, many or a class for expanded clones.

TRBV3-1/TRBV3-2	NA	TRBJ1-2	NA	CASSQRGSNYGYTF	TGTGCCAGCAGCCAAAGGGGCTCTAACTATGGCTACACCTTC
TRBV21-1	once	TRBJ2-1	NA	CASSKGLAGYNEQFF	TGTGCCAGCAGCAAAGGTCTAGCGGGGTACAATGAGCAGTTCTTC
TRBV5-1	NA	TRBJ2-1	NA	CASSLLGQSSYNEQFF	TGCGCCAGCAGCTTGTTGGGCCAAAGCTCCTACAATGAGCAGTTCTTC
TRBV3-1/TRBV3-2	NA	TRBJ2-7	NA	CASSQASSSEQYF	TGTGCCAGCAGCCAGGCCAGTTCTAGCGAGCAGTACTTC
TRBV19	NA	TRBJ1-1	TRBD1	CASMDRGPNTEAFF	TGTGCCAGTATGGACAGGGGGCCGAACACTGAAGCTTTCTTT
TRBV7-2	NA	TRBJ2-7	TRBD1	CASSKAGTEAYEQYF	TGTGCCAGCAGCAAAGCCGGGACAGAGGCCTACGAGCAGTACTTC
TRBV9	NA	TRBJ2-1	TRBD2	CASSVAGGLGGGNGEQFF	TGTGCCAGCAGCGTAGCCGGGGGACTAGGAGGCGGCAACGGTGAGCAGTTCTTC
TRBV4-2	NA	TRBJ1-2	TRBD1	CASSQAGQGGIYGYTF	TGTGCCAGCAGCCAAGCTGGGCAGGGGGGCATCTATGGCTACACCTTC
TRBV10-3	NA	TRBJ1-1	TRBD1	CAIRLSDRPNTEAFF	TGTGCCATCAGGCTATCGGACAGGCCGAACACTGAAGCTTTCTTT
TRBV3-1/TRBV3-2	NA	TRBJ1-2	NA	CASSPGAGDYGYTF	TGTGCCAGCAGCCCCGGGGCAGGGGACTATGGCTACACCTTC
TRBV5-1	NA	TRBJ1-1	NA	CASSLVGDTEAFF	TGCGCCAGCAGCTTGGTAGGGGACACTGAAGCTTTCTTT
TRBV23-1	NA	TRBJ1-2	NA	CASSQPNGWVGYTF	TGCGCCAGCAGTCAACCAAACGGGTGGGTTGGCTACACCTTC
TRBV19	NA	TRBJ2-3	TRBD2	CATATSGSIPGTQYF	TGTGCCACCGCCACTAGCGGGAGCATCCCGGGTACGCAGTATTTT
TRBV27	NA	TRBJ2-1	TRBD1	CASSSAGQGWNEQFF	TGTGCCAGCAGTTCAGCCGGACAGGGTTGGAATGAGCAGTTCTTC
TRBV5-5	NA	TRBJ1-2	NA	CASSQHGGDYGYTF	TGTGCCAGCAGCCAACACGGGGGGGACTATGGCTACACCTTC
TRBV7-9	once	TRBJ2-3	TRBD2	CASSLGASGTTDTQYF	TGTGCCAGCAGCTTAGGAGCTAGCGGGACCACAGATACGCAGTATTTT
TRBV19	NA	TRBJ2-7	TRBD2	CASSIAGTSGIYEQYF	TGTGCCAGTAGTATAGCCGGGACTAGCGGGATTTACGAGCAGTACTTC
TRBV11-3	once	TRBJ1-1	NA	CASSSPTVNTEAFF	TGTGCCAGCAGCTCCCCGACAGTGAACACTGAAGCTTTCTTT
TRBV4-1	once	TRBJ1-4	TRBD1	CASSQAGDRSEKLFF	TGCGCCAGCAGCCAAGCGGGGGACAGATCTGAAAAACTGTTTTTT
TRBV5-4	NA	TRBJ1-1	TRBD1	CASSSGQGSTEAFF	TGTGCCAGCAGCTCAGGACAGGGATCCACTGAAGCTTTCTTT
TRBV5-1	NA	TRBJ2-1	TRBD2	CASSWGLAGGEGEQFF	TGCGCCAGCAGCTGGGGACTAGCGGGAGGCGAGGGTGAGCAGTTCTTC
TRBV20-1	NA	TRBJ2-1	NA	CSASRYNEQFF	TGCAGTGCTAGCCGCTACAATGAGCAGTTCTTC
TRBV7-6	NA	TRBJ1-1	NA	CASSLSGRVITEAFF	TGTGCCAGCAGCCTAAGTGGCAGGGTTATCACTGAAGCTTTCTTT
TRBV5-1	few	TRBJ2-3	NA	CASSHQRSSTDTQYF	TGCGCCAGCAGCCACCAGCGGTCTAGCACAGATACGCAGTATTTT
TRBV10-3	NA	TRBJ2-3	TRBD2	CAISEPGTTYTDTQYF	TGTGCCATCAGTGAACCCGGGACTACTTACACAGATACGCAGTATTTT
TRBV11-2	NA	TRBJ1-1	TRBD1	CASRPRQGMNTEAFF	TGTGCCAGCAGGCCGCGACAGGGGATGAACACTGAAGCTTTCTTT
TRBV6-5	NA	TRBJ1-6	NA	CASIQGYNSPLHF	TGTGCCAGTATTCAGGGCTATAATTCACCCCTCCACTTT
TRBV6-1	NA	TRBJ1-6	TRBD1	CASSEYGGQANSPLHF	TGTGCCAGCAGTGAATATGGGGGACAGGCCAATTCACCCCTCCACTTT
TRBV7-9	NA	TRBJ2-4	NA	CASSLASGTKNIQYF	TGTGCCAGCAGCTTAGCTTCAGGTACCAAAAACATTCAGTACTTC
TRBV19	NA	TRBJ2-7	NA	CASRTAYEQYF	TGTGCCAGTAGGACAGCCTACGAGCAGTACTTC
TRBV19	NA	TRBJ2-7	NA	CASSISGNYEQYF	TGTGCCAGTAGTATTTCCGGGAACTACGAGCAGTACTTC
TRBV5-4	NA	TRBJ2-7	TRBD1	CASSFSGTGMYEQYF	TGTGCCAGCAGCTTTTCAGGGACAGGGATGTACGAGCAGTACTTC
TRBV6-5	NA	TRBJ1-1	NA	CASRRTGVGTEAFF	TGTGCCAGCAGGCGAACAGGCGTAGGCACTGAAGCTTTCTTT
TRBV10-3	once	TRBJ1-5	NA	CAISRDSSWSNQPQHF	TGTGCCATCAGCCGGGACTCGTCTTGGAGCAATCAGCCCCAGCATTTT
TRBV3-1/TRBV3-2	NA	TRBJ2-7	TRBD2	CASSPYYSGTSGSSEQYF	TGTGCCAGCAGCCCGTACTACTCCGGGACTAGCGGGAGTAGCGAGCAGTACTTC
TRBV18	NA	TRBJ2-1	TRBD1	CASSPATGGNEQFF	TGTGCCAGCTCACCAGCTACAGGGGGCAATGAGCAGTTCTTC
TRBV5-1	NA	TRBJ2-1	NA	CASSLAGLENEQFF	TGCGCCAGCAGCCTGGCGGGTCTCGAGAATGAGCAGTTCTTC
TRBV11-3	NA	TRBJ2-7	TRBD2	CASRRREGGEQYF	TGTGCCAGCAGAAGGCGGGAGGGCGGTGAGCAGTACTTC
TRBV18	NA	TRBJ2-2	TRBD2	CASSQASGGLNTGELFF	TGTGCCAGCTCACAAGCATCGGGAGGGCTAAACACCGGGGAGCTGTTTTTT
TRBV20-1	NA	TRBJ1-4	NA	CSASIQGGELFF	TGCAGTGCTAGTATTCAGGGTGGGGAACTGTTTTTT
TRBV6-5	NA	TRBJ1-2	NA	CASSYDAVLMRGYTF	TGTGCCAGCAGTTACGACGCGGTTCTAATGCGAGGCTACACCTTC
TRBV6-1	NA	TRBJ1-1	NA	CASREVMNTEAFF	TGTGCCAGCAGGGAAGTAATGAACACTGAAGCTTTCTTT
TRBV18	NA	TRBJ1-5	NA	CASSPRQVIQPQHF	TGTGCCAGCTCACCCCGACAGGTGATACAGCCCCAGCATTTT
TRBV24-1	many	TRBJ2-2	TRBD1	CATSGTGNTGELFF	TGTGCCACCAGTGGGACAGGTAACACCGGGGAGCTGTTTTTT
TRBV13	NA	TRBJ2-3	TRBD2	CASSRVKRGPTDTQYF	TGTGCCAGCAGCCGTGTTAAGCGGGGGCCCACAGATACGCAGTATTTT
TRBV7-9	NA	TRBJ2-3	TRBD1	CASSPPSLGGAQYF	TGTGCCAGCAGCCCACCGTCCCTAGGGGGCGCGCAGTATTTT
TRBV7-9	NA	TRBJ2-3	TRBD2	CASSPTSGTQYF	TGTGCCAGCAGCCCCACTAGCGGTACGCAGTATTTT
TRBV7-2	NA	TRBJ1-1	TRBD1	CASSVTGFHTEAFF	TGTGCCAGCAGCGTGACAGGGTTCCACACTGAAGCTTTCTTT
TRBV30	NA	TRBJ2-2	TRBD2	CAWSVWGTTLSGELFF	TGTGCCTGGAGTGTATGGGGGACTACCCTCTCCGGGGAGCTGTTTTTT
TRBV6-4	NA	TRBJ1-5	TRBD1	CASSRDSYSNQPQHF	TGTGCCAGCAGCCGGGACAGCTATAGCAATCAGCCCCAGCATTTT
TRBV19	NA	TRBJ2-1	TRBD2	CASRPLAGGRNEQFF	TGTGCCAGTAGACCCCTAGCGGGAGGTCGCAATGAGCAGTTCTTC
TRBV6-6	NA	TRBJ2-1	NA	CASRKEYNEQFF	TGTGCCAGCAGGAAGGAGTACAATGAGCAGTTCTTC
TRBV25-1	NA	TRBJ2-1	TRBD1	CASSEPGGSYNEQFF	TGTGCCAGCAGTGAACCAGGGGGCTCCTACAATGAGCAGTTCTTC
TRBV3-1/TRBV3-2	NA	TRBJ1-2	TRBD1	CASSQTGDYGYTF	TGTGCCAGCAGCCAAACAGGGGACTATGGCTACACCTTC
TRBV18	NA	TRBJ2-7	TRBD1	CASSPRTGGAEQYF	TGTGCCAGCTCACCTCGGACAGGGGGCGCCGAGCAGTACTTC
TRBV7-8	NA	TRBJ2-3	TRBD2	CASSFSTSGGGTSTDTQYF	TGTGCCAGCAGCTTTTCGACTAGCGGGGGAGGAACTAGCACAGATACGCAGTATTTT
TRBV27	NA	TRBJ2-4	TRBD2	CASSREPPFSGKINIQYF	TGTGCCAGCAGCCGAGAGCCCCCCTTCAGCGGGAAGATTAACATTCAGTACTTC
TRBV21-1	NA	TRBJ2-1	NA	CASSKVKRGASYNEQFF	TGTGCCAGCAGCAAAGTCAAGCGGGGCGCCTCCTACAATGAGCAGTTCTTC
TRBV19	once	TRBJ1-5	TRBD1	CASSQWNRGLISNQPQHF	TGTGCCAGTAGTCAGTGGAACAGGGGGCTCATTAGCAATCAGCCCCAGCATTTT